One sample yielded the 4 T cell receptor beta chains listed below, sequenced in a study of cytomegalovirus exposure and HLA in healthy donors (dated by TCRdb to the late 2010s). To prepare the library, the immunoSEQ multiplex PCR assay was applied. For the multiplex PCR, a mixture combining 60 forward primers for TCR Vbeta segments and 13 reverse primers for TCR Jbeta segments was used. The immuneACCESS repertoire file appears here via TCRdb, limited to in-frame rearrangements. These files lack a portion of the clones; in checked studies, under half of the deficit traces to unresolved V genes, and the cause of the others is not known. This sample gives over 250,000 clones in total; roughly 70% of them show up just once. Roughly 2.4% of the sample is taken by the ten largest. Sequencing was carried out using PBMCs. Source of these receptors: a female donor in good health and CMV-seronegative.

This clone was seen just once. The chain employs TRBV7-2 and TRBJ1-3; D is undetermined. Germline-derived CDR1 and CDR2 are SGHTA and FQGNSA. Trimming cost V 3 bases and J 4 bases, with 7 bases left between them. The CDR3 contains 13 residues. CDR3 region: CASSFGRGNTIYF. CDR3 bases: TGTGCCAGCAGCTTCGGCAGGGGAAACACCATATATTTT.

V gene TRBV27 combines with J gene TRBJ2-7, with TRBD2 matching over 7 bases. The V segment lost 3 bases and the J segment 1 base; nucleotides outside the gene matches: 6. The CDR3 consists of 15 residues. Germline V gives CDR1 MNHEY, CDR2 SMNVEV (reference sequence). The CDR3 reads CASSLGRVGSYEQYF. CDR3 DNA sequence: TGTGCCAGCAGTTTGGGGAGGGTTGGTTCCTACGAGCAGTACTTC.

There are a few counts of this clone. V gene TRBV9 combines with J gene TRBJ2-7, with 9 bases identical to TRBD2. Germline CDR1 SGDLS, CDR2 YYNGEE. V was clipped by 3 bases and J by 6 bases; unmatched bases: 19. CDR3 size: 18 residues. The CDR3 loop reads CASSANPMTSGGAGEQYF. The CDR3 DNA is TGTGCCAGCAGCGCGAACCCCATGACTAGCGGAGGGGCGGGCGAGCAGTACTTC.

The chain couples TRBV28 to TRBJ1-2; D gene ambiguous. In germline, CDR1 is MDHEN, CDR2 SYDVKM. The CDR3 totals 15 residues. Trimming pared 2 bases from V and 6 bases from J, leaving 16 bases between. CDR3 nucleotide sequence: TGTGCCAGCAGTTTAGCCGACCGGTCCCGGGATGGCTACACCTTC. This codes for CASSLADRSRDGYTF.